The source of this TCR beta chain is a study of STAT5B mutations in CD4+ large granular lymphocyte leukemia (dated by TCRdb to between 2021 and 2022). Turning to the overall study: Among healthy controls, the CDR3 'QG' motif was associated with a particular HLA allele. Flow cytometry on FACSCanto II or FACSVerse showed that the purified fractions were more than 95% pure among lymphocytes. The study compared the TCRbeta repertoires of patients with CD4+ T-cell large granular lymphocyte leukemia against those of healthy blood donors.

Concerning this clone itself: The clone's antigen remains unknown. No base quality values were provided; no much bigger clone lies one nucleotide off.

TCRbeta rearrangements were sequenced from genomic DNA using the immunoSEQ assay at survey resolution. The paper's data handling went like this. In the TCR sequencing data, the lowest productive clonotype frequency that could be detected was 2.59 x 10-5. Only productive TCRbeta rearrangements, defined as complete and in-frame sequences, were included in the analyses. Clonality for each sample was calculated as Simpson clonality in the immunoSEQ Analyzer version 3.0. Clones were grouped by frequency into very rare, small, medium, large (1-20%) or hyperexpanded (>20%) categories. OLGA 1.2.3 estimated generation probabilities, VDJtools produced V-gene circos plots, VDJdb was queried for specificities, and GLIPH identified CDR3 motifs. Not all clones reach the TCRdb copy of this immuneACCESS table, which keeps in-frame sequences only. Checked studies attribute under half of the gap to unresolved V genes and leave the rest unexplained. V, J and clone size reflect that table, while D and trimming were determined from the DNA. The sample records about 50,000 clones, 80% to 85% of which are singletons. Clones ranked in the top ten supply more than 0.3% of the sample.

Beyond this particular receptor, the publication reports: Greater clonality appeared to be present in CD4-sorted patient repertoires than in healthy CD4+ repertoires, and the difference was retained after the putative leukemic clones were removed. Data were not HLA-matched; higher clonality in CD4+ versus CD8+ T-LGLL could reflect the relatively small sample size. Main leukemic clonotypes were private to each patient, although roughly 26% of the main leukemic clonotypes were found at low frequency in the non-leukemic repertoires of other patients.

Buffy coats from around 37 blood donors, supplied by the Finnish Red Cross blood service, were used as healthy controls. All TCR-sequenced material derived from peripheral blood: patient blood samples and healthy donor buffy coats. Peripheral blood mononuclear cells were isolated by Ficoll-Hypaque gradient centrifugation. CD4+ cells were magnetically purified from the buffy coats of healthy controls. The Gentra Puregene Cell and Tissue kit was used for genomic DNA extraction, and quantification was performed on a Qubit 2.0 fluorometer. The TCR comes from a human donor in good health. Sequencing used CD4+ T cells from blood buffy coats.

Here the CDR3 is given as CASSSSGRAFDEQFF. Here is the DNA: TGTGCCAGCAGCTCTAGCGGGAGGGCCTTCGATGAGCAGTTCTTC. The chain links TRBV5-4 with TRBJ2-1; TRBD2 lines up with 12 middle nucleotides. The CDR1 and CDR2 encoded by the germline V gene (reference sequence) are SGHNT and YYREEE. The germline V and J ends show losses of 3 bases and 8 bases respectively, and no gene match explains 6 bases of the junction. The CDR3 spans 15 residues, from the cysteine through the phenylalanine. The retained sequence is limited to the CDR3, 45 bases, with the frame set at the first base.